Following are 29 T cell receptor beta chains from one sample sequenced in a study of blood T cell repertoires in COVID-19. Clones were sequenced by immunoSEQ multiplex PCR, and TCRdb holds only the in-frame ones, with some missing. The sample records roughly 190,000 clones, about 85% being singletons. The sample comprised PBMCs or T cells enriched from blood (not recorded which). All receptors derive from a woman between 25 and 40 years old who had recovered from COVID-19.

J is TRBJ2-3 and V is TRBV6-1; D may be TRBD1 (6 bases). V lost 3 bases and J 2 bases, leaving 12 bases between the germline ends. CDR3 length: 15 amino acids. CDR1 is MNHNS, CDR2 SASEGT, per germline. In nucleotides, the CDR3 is TGTGCCAGCAGTGACAGGGGACACTACACAGATACGCAGTATTTT. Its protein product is CASSDRGHYTDTQYF.

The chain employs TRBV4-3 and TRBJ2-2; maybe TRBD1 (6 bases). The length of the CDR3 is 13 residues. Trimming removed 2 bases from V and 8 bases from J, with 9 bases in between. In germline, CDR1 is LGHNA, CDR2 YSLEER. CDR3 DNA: TGCGCCAGCAGCCAAAGTAGGGGGGGGGAGCTGTTTTTT. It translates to CASSQSRGGELFF.

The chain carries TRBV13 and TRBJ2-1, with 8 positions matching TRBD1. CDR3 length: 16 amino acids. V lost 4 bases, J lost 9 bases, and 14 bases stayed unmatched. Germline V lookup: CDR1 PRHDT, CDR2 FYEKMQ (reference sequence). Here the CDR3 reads CASSSTDRGFKVEQFF. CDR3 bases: TGTGCCAGCAGCTCAACCGACAGGGGCTTTAAGGTTGAGCAGTTCTTC.

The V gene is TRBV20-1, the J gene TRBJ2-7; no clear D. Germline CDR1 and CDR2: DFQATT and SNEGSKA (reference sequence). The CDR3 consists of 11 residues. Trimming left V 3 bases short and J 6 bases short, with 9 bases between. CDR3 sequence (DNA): TGCAGTGCTAGTTCCTTCCGCGAGCAGTACTTC. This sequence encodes CSASSFREQYF.

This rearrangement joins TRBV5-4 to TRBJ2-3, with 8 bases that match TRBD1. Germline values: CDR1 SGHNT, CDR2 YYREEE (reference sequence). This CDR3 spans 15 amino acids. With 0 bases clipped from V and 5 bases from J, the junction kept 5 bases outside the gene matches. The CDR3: CASSLVGQGGDTQYF. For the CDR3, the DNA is TGTGCCAGCAGCTTGGTAGGACAGGGAGGAGATACGCAGTATTTT. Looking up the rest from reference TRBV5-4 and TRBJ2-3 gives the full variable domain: ETGVTQSPTHLIKTRGQQVTLRCSSQSGHNTVSWYQQALGQGPQFIFQYYREEENGRGNFPPRFSGLQFPNYSSELNVNALELDDSALYLCASSLVGQGGDTQYFGPGTRLTVL.

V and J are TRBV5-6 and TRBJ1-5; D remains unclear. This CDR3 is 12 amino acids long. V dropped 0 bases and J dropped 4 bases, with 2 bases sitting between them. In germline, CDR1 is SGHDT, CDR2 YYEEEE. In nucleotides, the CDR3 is TGTGCCAGCAGCTTGGCAAATCAGCCCCAGCATTTT. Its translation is CASSLANQPQHF.

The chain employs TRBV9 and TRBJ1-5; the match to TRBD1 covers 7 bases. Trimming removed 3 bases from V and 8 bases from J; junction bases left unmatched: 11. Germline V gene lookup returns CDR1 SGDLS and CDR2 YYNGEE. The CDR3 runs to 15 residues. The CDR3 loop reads CASSGGQAHMEPQHF. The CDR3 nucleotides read TGTGCCAGCAGCGGAGGACAGGCCCACATGGAGCCCCAGCATTTT.

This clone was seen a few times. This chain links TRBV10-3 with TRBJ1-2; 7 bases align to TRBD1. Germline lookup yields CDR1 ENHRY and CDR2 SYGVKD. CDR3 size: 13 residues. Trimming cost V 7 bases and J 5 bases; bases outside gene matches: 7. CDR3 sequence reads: CAITRQGLYGYTF. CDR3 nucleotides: TGTGCCATCACCCGACAGGGTCTTTATGGCTACACCTTC.

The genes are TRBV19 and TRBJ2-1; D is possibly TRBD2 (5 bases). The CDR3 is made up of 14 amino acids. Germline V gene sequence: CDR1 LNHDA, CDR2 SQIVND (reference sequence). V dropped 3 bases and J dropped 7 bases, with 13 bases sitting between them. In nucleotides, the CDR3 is TGTGCCAGTAGTATGACTATTGGAAGAAATGAGCAGTTCTTC. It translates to CASSMTIGRNEQFF.

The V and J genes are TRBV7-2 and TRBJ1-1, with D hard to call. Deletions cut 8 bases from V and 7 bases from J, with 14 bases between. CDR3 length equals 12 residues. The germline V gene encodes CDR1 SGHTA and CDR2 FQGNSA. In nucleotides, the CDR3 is TGTGCCAGCTCGTCAAGCCGGTATGAAGCTTTCTTT. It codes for CASSSSRYEAFF.

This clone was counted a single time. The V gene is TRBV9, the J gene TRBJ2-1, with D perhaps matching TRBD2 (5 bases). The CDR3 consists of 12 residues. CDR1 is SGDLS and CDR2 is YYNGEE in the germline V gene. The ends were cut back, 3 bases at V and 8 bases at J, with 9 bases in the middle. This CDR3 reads CASSAPSHEQFF. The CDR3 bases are TGTGCCAGCAGCGCTCCTAGCCATGAGCAGTTCTTC.

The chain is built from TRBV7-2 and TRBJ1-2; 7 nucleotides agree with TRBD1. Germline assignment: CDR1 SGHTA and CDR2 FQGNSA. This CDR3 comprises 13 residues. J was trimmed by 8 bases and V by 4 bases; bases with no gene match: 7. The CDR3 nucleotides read TGTGCCAGCAGCTACAGGGGCCAGGGAGGCTACACCTTC. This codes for CASSYRGQGGYTF.

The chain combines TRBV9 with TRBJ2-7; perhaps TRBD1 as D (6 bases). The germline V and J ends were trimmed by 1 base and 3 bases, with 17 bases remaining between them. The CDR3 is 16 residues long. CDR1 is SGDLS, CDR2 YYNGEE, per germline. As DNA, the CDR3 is TGTGCCAGCAGCGTATCCCCTACGACAGGTCTCTACGAGCAGTACTTC. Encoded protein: CASSVSPTTGLYEQYF.

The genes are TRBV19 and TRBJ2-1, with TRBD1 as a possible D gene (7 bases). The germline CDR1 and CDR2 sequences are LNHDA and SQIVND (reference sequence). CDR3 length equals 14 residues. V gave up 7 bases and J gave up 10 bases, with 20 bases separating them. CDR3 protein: CASILSGGLGEQFF. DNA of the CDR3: TGTGCCAGTATCCTGTCAGGGGGACTTGGGGAGCAGTTCTTC.

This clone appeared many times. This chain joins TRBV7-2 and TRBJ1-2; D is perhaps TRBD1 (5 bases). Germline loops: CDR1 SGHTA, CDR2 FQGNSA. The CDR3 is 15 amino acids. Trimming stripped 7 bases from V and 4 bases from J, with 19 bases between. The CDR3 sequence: CASTRGRGSIYGYTF. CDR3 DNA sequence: TGTGCCAGCACCAGAGGGCGGGGCAGCATCTATGGCTACACCTTC.

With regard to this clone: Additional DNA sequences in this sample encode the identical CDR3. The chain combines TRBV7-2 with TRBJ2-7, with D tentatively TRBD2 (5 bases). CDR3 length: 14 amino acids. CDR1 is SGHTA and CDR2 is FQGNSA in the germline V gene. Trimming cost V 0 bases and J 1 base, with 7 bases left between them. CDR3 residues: CASSLAPGSYEQYF. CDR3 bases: TGTGCCAGCAGCTTAGCACCGGGATCCTACGAGCAGTACTTC.

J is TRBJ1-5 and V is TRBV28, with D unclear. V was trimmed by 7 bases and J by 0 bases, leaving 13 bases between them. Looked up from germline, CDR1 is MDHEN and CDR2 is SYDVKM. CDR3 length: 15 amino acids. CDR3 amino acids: CASIPQVHSNQPQHF. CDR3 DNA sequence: TGTGCCAGCATCCCGCAGGTACATAGCAATCAGCCCCAGCATTTT.

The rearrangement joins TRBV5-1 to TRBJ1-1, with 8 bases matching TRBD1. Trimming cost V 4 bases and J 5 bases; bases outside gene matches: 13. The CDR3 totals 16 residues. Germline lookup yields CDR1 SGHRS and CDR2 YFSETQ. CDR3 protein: CASSRIARQGKTEAFF. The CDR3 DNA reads TGCGCCAGCAGCCGAATAGCCCGACAGGGGAAAACTGAAGCTTTCTTT.

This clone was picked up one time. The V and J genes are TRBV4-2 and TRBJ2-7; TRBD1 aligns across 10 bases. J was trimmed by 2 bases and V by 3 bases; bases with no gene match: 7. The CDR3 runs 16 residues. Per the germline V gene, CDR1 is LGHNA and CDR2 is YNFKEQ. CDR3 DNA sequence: TGTGCCAGCAGCCAGGATCCCGGGACAGGGGCCTACGAGCAGTACTTC. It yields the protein CASSQDPGTGAYEQYF.

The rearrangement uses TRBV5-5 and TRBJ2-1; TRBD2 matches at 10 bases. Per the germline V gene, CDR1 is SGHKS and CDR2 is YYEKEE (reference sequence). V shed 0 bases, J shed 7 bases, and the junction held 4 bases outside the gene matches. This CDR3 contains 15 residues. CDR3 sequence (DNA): TGTGCCAGCAGCTTGGGTACTAGCGGGATAAATGAGCAGTTCTTC. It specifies CASSLGTSGINEQFF.

Written as DNA, the CDR3 is TGTGCCAGCAGCTCTATGGACATCGACTCTGGAAACACCATATATTTT. It specifies CASSSMDIDSGNTIYF. J is TRBJ1-3 and V is TRBV5-6; D perhaps matches TRBD1 (5 bases). The CDR3 totals 16 residues. V was clipped by 3 bases and J by 0 bases, with 13 bases between them. Germline loops: CDR1 SGHDT, CDR2 YYEEEE.

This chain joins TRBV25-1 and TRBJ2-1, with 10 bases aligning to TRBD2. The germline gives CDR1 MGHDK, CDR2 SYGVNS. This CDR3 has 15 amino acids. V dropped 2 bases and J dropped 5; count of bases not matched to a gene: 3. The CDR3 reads CASSEGLAANNEQFF. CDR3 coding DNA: TGTGCCAGCAGTGAAGGACTAGCGGCCAACAATGAGCAGTTCTTC.

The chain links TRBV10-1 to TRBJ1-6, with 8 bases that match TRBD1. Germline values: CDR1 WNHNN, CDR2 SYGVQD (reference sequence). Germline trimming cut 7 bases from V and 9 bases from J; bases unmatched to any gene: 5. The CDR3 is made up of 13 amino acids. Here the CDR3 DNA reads TGCGCCAGCAAGGACAGGGAGGCTTCACCCCTCCACTTT. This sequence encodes CASKDREASPLHF.

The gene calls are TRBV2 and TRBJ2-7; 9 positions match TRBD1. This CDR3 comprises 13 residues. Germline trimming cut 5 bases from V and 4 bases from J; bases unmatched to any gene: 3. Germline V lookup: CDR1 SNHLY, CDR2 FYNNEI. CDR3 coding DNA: TGTGCCAGCAGTTCGGGACAGGGATACGAGCAGTACTTC. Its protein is CASSSGQGYEQYF.

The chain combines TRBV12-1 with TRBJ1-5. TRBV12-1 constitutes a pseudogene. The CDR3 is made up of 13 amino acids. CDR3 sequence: CARAGRAHQPQHF. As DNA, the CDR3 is TGTGCCAGAGCGGGGAGGGCTCATCAGCCCCAGCATTTT.

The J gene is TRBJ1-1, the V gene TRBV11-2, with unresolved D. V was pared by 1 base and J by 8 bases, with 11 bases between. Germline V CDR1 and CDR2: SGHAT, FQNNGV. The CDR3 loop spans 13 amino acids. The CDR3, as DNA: TGTGCCAGCAGCTTAGGGCAGCGATCGGAAGCTTTCTTT. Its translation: CASSLGQRSEAFF. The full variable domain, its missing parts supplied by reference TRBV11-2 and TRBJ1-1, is EAGVAQSPRYKIIEKRQSVAFWCNPISGHATLYWYQQILGQGPKLLIQFQNNGVVDDSQLPKDRFSAERLKGVDSTLKIQPAKLEDSAVYLCASSLGQRSEAFFGQGTRLTVV.

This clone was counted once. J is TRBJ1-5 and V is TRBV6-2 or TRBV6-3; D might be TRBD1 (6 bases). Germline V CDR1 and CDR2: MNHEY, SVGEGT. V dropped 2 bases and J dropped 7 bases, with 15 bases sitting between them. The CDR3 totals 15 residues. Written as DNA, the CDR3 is TGTGCCAGCAGTTACGTTGCAGGGGCCGAGCAGCCCCAGCATTTT. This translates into CASSYVAGAEQPQHF.

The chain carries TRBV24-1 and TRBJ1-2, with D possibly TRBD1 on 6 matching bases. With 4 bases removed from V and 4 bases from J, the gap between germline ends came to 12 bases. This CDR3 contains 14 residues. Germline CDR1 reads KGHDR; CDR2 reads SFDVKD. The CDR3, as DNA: TGTGCCACCAGTGACACCCGGACAGCCTATGGCTACACCTTC. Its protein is CATSDTRTAYGYTF.

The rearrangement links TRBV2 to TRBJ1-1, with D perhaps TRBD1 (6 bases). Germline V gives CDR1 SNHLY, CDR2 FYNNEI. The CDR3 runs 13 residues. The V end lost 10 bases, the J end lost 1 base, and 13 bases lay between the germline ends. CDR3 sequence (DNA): TGTGCCACCCTGGGGGCCCCGAACACTGAAGCTTTCTTT. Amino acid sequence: CATLGAPNTEAFF.